The present TCR beta chain was sequenced within a study of Ad26.COV2.S vaccination and SARS-CoV-2 variants. Generated by immunoSEQ multiplex PCR, the TCRdb table keeps only in-frame clones and is missing some. Counted here are approximately 300,000 clones, roughly 80% occurring once; the ten biggest clones make up 2% to 2.5%. V lost 1 base, J lost 2 bases, and 2 bases stayed unmatched. The V gene's germline CDR1 is LGHDT and CDR2 YNNKEL (reference sequence). The CDR3 contains 16 residues. Treatment noted: 19 received Ad26.COV2.S at low or high dose, single or two shots; roughly 5 received placebo; per-sample allocation not given. Sampling occurred on day 63 after the first vaccine or placebo injection.

This TCR derives from a person between 18 and 65 years old who received the Ad26.COV2.S COVID-19 vaccine or a placebo. The V call is TRBV3-1 (or the pseudogene TRBV3-2), the J call TRBJ2-3; 11 bases map to TRBD2. The sample consisted of peripheral blood, taken in a trial of Ad26.COV2.S vaccine versus placebo. CDR3 amino acids: CASSQGSGGDTDTQYF. For the CDR3, the DNA is TGTGCCAGCAGCCAAGGTAGCGGGGGGGACACAGATACGCAGTATTTT.